The rows below give T cell receptor beta chains drawn from one sample of a study of radiation and T cells in renal cell carcinoma. Measured with immunoSEQ multiplex PCR; TCRdb has only the in-frame clones, and not every one. Of tens of thousands of clones in the sample, about 85% were seen once. Specimen: blood, collected from a patient whose treatment included radiotherapy and nephrectomy. The receptors shown here come from a man aged 45-60 years with renal cell carcinoma. The CDR3 runs from the conserved cysteine through the conserved F or W. A D gene is named only where the DNA matches it firmly. Clone size, where shown, is once, few, many, or a class for clones that have expanded.

v_call: TRBV2; clone_size: few; d_call: -; j_call: TRBJ1-6; cdr3_nt: TGTGCCAGCAGAGAGGAATACCGCTATAATTCACCCCTCCACTTT; cdr3_aa: CASREEYRYNSPLHF
v_call: TRBV19; clone_size: -; d_call: TRBD1; j_call: TRBJ1-1; cdr3_nt: TGTGCCAGTAGTCGGGACAGGGGGCTCACTGAAGCTTTCTTT; cdr3_aa: CASSRDRGLTEAFF
v_call: TRBV20-1; clone_size: -; d_call: -; j_call: TRBJ2-1; cdr3_nt: TGCAGTGCTAGGCCCCCCAATGAGCAGTTCTTC; cdr3_aa: CSARPPNEQFF
v_call: TRBV30; clone_size: -; d_call: TRBD2; j_call: TRBJ2-7; cdr3_nt: TGTGCCTGGATGATTGCGGGGGGGCCTCTCGACGAGCAGTACTTC; cdr3_aa: CAWMIAGGPLDEQYF
v_call: TRBV6-6; clone_size: -; d_call: TRBD2; j_call: TRBJ2-5; cdr3_nt: TGTGCCAGCAGTTACGGAGCGGGGGGGCCAGAGACCCAGTACTTC; cdr3_aa: CASSYGAGGPETQYF
v_call: TRBV7-2; clone_size: -; d_call: TRBD2; j_call: TRBJ2-1; cdr3_nt: TGTGCCAGCAGACGCGGGGGGGCGTTATCCAATGAGCAGTTCTTC; cdr3_aa: CASRRGGALSNEQFF
v_call: TRBV20-1; clone_size: few; d_call: -; j_call: TRBJ1-2; cdr3_nt: TGCAGTGCTTCTCCTGACTATGGCTACACCTTC; cdr3_aa: CSASPDYGYTF
v_call: TRBV7-2; clone_size: -; d_call: -; j_call: TRBJ1-3; cdr3_nt: TGTGCCAGCAGCTTCCAGGGTTCAAACACCATATATTTT; cdr3_aa: CASSFQGSNTIYF
v_call: TRBV5-1; clone_size: -; d_call: -; j_call: TRBJ2-7; cdr3_nt: TGCGCCAGCAGCCCAGGACGGGCCAGGCGCGAGCAGTACTTC; cdr3_aa: CASSPGRARREQYF
v_call: TRBV6-6; clone_size: once; d_call: -; j_call: TRBJ2-7; cdr3_nt: TGTGCCAGCAGTTACTCCAGCTATAGCTCCTACGAGCAGTACTTC; cdr3_aa: CASSYSSYSSYEQYF
v_call: TRBV7-6; clone_size: -; d_call: -; j_call: TRBJ2-1; cdr3_nt: TGTGCCAGCAGCTTATCCCCGACTCCATACAATGAGCAGTTCTTC; cdr3_aa: CASSLSPTPYNEQFF
v_call: TRBV5-4; clone_size: few; d_call: -; j_call: TRBJ1-1; cdr3_nt: TGTGCCAGCAGCTTGGCCGGGGTTGAGGAGGCTTTCTTT; cdr3_aa: CASSLAGVEEAFF
v_call: TRBV14; clone_size: -; d_call: TRBD1; j_call: TRBJ1-2; cdr3_nt: TGTGCCAGCAGCGAGGGGGCTCACTATGGCTACACCTTC; cdr3_aa: CASSEGAHYGYTF
v_call: TRBV4-1; clone_size: -; d_call: TRBD2; j_call: TRBJ2-5; cdr3_nt: TGCGCCAGCAGCCGACGAGAGAGACTAGCGGGGGCCCAAGAGACCCAGTACTTC; cdr3_aa: CASSRRERLAGAQETQYF
v_call: TRBV5-5; clone_size: once; d_call: -; j_call: TRBJ2-1; cdr3_nt: TGTGCCAGCACCAAAACAGGGAGCTCCTACAATGAGCAGTTCTTC; cdr3_aa: CASTKTGSSYNEQFF
v_call: TRBV7-9; clone_size: -; d_call: -; j_call: TRBJ1-4; cdr3_nt: TGTGCCAGCAGCGACGGACAATATATTGAAAAACTGTTTTTT; cdr3_aa: CASSDGQYIEKLFF
v_call: TRBV5-1; clone_size: -; d_call: -; j_call: TRBJ1-1; cdr3_nt: TGCGCCAGCTCCAACGGGCAGGGGAGGACTGAAGCTTTCTTT; cdr3_aa: CASSNGQGRTEAFF
v_call: TRBV5-1; clone_size: -; d_call: -; j_call: TRBJ1-4; cdr3_nt: TGCGCCAGCAGCTTGTTAGGGTTTGAAAAACTGTTTTTT; cdr3_aa: CASSLLGFEKLFF
v_call: TRBV4-1; clone_size: -; d_call: -; j_call: TRBJ1-2; cdr3_nt: TGCGCCAGCAGCCAAGGGACTTTAACAGGGTATGGCTACACCTTC; cdr3_aa: CASSQGTLTGYGYTF
v_call: TRBV4-2; clone_size: -; d_call: TRBD2; j_call: TRBJ2-2; cdr3_nt: TGTGCCAGCAGCCATCAACCCCCGGGACTAGCGGGTAGGGAGCTGTTTTTT; cdr3_aa: CASSHQPPGLAGRELFF
v_call: TRBV19; clone_size: -; d_call: -; j_call: TRBJ2-7; cdr3_nt: TGTGCCAGTAGTATGGTACCCCACTACGAGCAGTACTTC; cdr3_aa: CASSMVPHYEQYF
v_call: TRBV5-1; clone_size: -; d_call: TRBD2; j_call: TRBJ2-7; cdr3_nt: TGCGCCAGTAGCAACCCGGGACTAGGGGATCCCGAGCAGTACTTC; cdr3_aa: CASSNPGLGDPEQYF
v_call: TRBV5-1; clone_size: -; d_call: -; j_call: TRBJ1-4; cdr3_nt: TGCGCCAGCAGCTTGGTTAGGGCGGAAGAAAAACTGTTTTTT; cdr3_aa: CASSLVRAEEKLFF
v_call: TRBV5-6; clone_size: -; d_call: -; j_call: TRBJ2-7; cdr3_nt: TGTGCCAGCAGCCCGAAGGGGGTGGACTACGAGCAGTACTTC; cdr3_aa: CASSPKGVDYEQYF
v_call: TRBV14; clone_size: -; d_call: -; j_call: TRBJ1-1; cdr3_nt: TGTGCCAGCAGCCTTCAGGTACAGGGTGAAGCTTTCTTT; cdr3_aa: CASSLQVQGEAFF
v_call: TRBV7-6; clone_size: -; d_call: TRBD2; j_call: TRBJ2-1; cdr3_nt: TGTGCCAGCAGCCACGGACTAGAACCGGTTGGTGAGCAGTTCTTC; cdr3_aa: CASSHGLEPVGEQFF
v_call: TRBV4-1; clone_size: -; d_call: -; j_call: TRBJ1-2; cdr3_nt: TGCGCCAGCAGCCTCAGCCCAGGAGAATACTATGGCTACACCTTC; cdr3_aa: CASSLSPGEYYGYTF
v_call: TRBV4-2; clone_size: once; d_call: -; j_call: TRBJ2-7; cdr3_nt: TGTGCCAGCAGCCAAGATAGGGATTACGAGCAGTACTTC; cdr3_aa: CASSQDRDYEQYF
v_call: TRBV9; clone_size: -; d_call: TRBD2; j_call: TRBJ2-1; cdr3_nt: TGTGCCAGCAGCGTAACCGGGGGGGCCGAAGGAGAGCAGTTCTTC; cdr3_aa: CASSVTGGAEGEQFF
v_call: TRBV6-5; clone_size: -; d_call: -; j_call: TRBJ2-1; cdr3_nt: TGTGCCAGCAAACGCACAGGAGTCGGTGAGCAGTTCTTC; cdr3_aa: CASKRTGVGEQFF
v_call: TRBV28; clone_size: -; d_call: TRBD2; j_call: TRBJ2-3; cdr3_nt: TGTGCCAGCAACATACTAGCGGGAGTGACAGATACGCAGTATTTT; cdr3_aa: CASNILAGVTDTQYF
v_call: TRBV29-1; clone_size: -; d_call: TRBD2; j_call: TRBJ2-3; cdr3_nt: TGCAGCGTACCCCCGACTAGCGGGGGTTCAGGAGATACGCAGTATTTT; cdr3_aa: CSVPPTSGGSGDTQYF
v_call: TRBV5-1; clone_size: few; d_call: -; j_call: TRBJ2-7; cdr3_nt: TGCGCCAGCAGCGCCCTGACAGAGCAGTACTTC; cdr3_aa: CASSALTEQYF
v_call: TRBV5-1; clone_size: -; d_call: -; j_call: TRBJ1-1; cdr3_nt: TGCGCCAGCAGCTTGCGGGCCAACTTGAACACTGAAGCTTTCTTT; cdr3_aa: CASSLRANLNTEAFF
v_call: TRBV30; clone_size: -; d_call: TRBD1; j_call: TRBJ2-7; cdr3_nt: TGTGCCTTCCGGGACAGTGGGGTCTACGAGCAGTACTTC; cdr3_aa: CAFRDSGVYEQYF
v_call: TRBV19; clone_size: once; d_call: TRBD2; j_call: TRBJ2-3; cdr3_nt: TGTGCCAGTAGCTTCAGTAGCGGGGGGACAGATACGCAGTATTTT; cdr3_aa: CASSFSSGGTDTQYF
v_call: TRBV7-6; clone_size: few; d_call: -; j_call: TRBJ2-3; cdr3_nt: TGTGCCAGCAGCTTGAGGACCGGGACTAGCACAGATACGCAGTATTTT; cdr3_aa: CASSLRTGTSTDTQYF
v_call: TRBV19; clone_size: -; d_call: TRBD1; j_call: TRBJ1-5; cdr3_nt: TGTGCCAGTAGTATAAGGGGGGACAGAAATAGCAATCAGCCCCAGCATTTT; cdr3_aa: CASSIRGDRNSNQPQHF
v_call: TRBV29-1; clone_size: once; d_call: TRBD2; j_call: TRBJ2-1; cdr3_nt: TGCAGCGTTGAAATGGCTAGCGGGAGAGATGAGCAGTTCTTC; cdr3_aa: CSVEMASGRDEQFF
v_call: TRBV29-1; clone_size: -; d_call: -; j_call: TRBJ2-2; cdr3_nt: TGCAGCCTCAGGGACTTGAACACCGGGGAGCTGTTTTTT; cdr3_aa: CSLRDLNTGELFF
v_call: TRBV7-9; clone_size: -; d_call: -; j_call: TRBJ1-5; cdr3_nt: TGTGCCAGCAGCCCGGGACAAATCAATCAGCCCCAGCATTTT; cdr3_aa: CASSPGQINQPQHF
v_call: TRBV2; clone_size: -; d_call: TRBD2; j_call: TRBJ2-1; cdr3_nt: TGTGCCAGCATTGGACTAGCGGGTGAAGAGCAGTTCTTC; cdr3_aa: CASIGLAGEEQFF
v_call: TRBV5-1; clone_size: -; d_call: TRBD1; j_call: TRBJ2-2; cdr3_nt: TGCGCCAGCAGCGAGGGGACAGCGAACACCGGGGAGCTGTTTTTT; cdr3_aa: CASSEGTANTGELFF
v_call: TRBV23-1; clone_size: -; d_call: -; j_call: TRBJ2-2; cdr3_nt: TGCGCCAGCAGCCAAGCCGTAGGCTTTAGGACCGGGGAGCTGTTTTTT; cdr3_aa: CASSQAVGFRTGELFF
v_call: TRBV2; clone_size: -; d_call: TRBD1; j_call: TRBJ2-7; cdr3_nt: TGTGCCAGCAGTGAAATGGGGACAGGGACCTACGAGCAGTACTTC; cdr3_aa: CASSEMGTGTYEQYF
v_call: TRBV4-1; clone_size: -; d_call: -; j_call: TRBJ2-1; cdr3_nt: TGCGCCAGCAGCGGGGATACCTGGGCCTTTGAGCAGTTCTTC; cdr3_aa: CASSGDTWAFEQFF
v_call: TRBV7-2; clone_size: -; d_call: -; j_call: TRBJ1-6; cdr3_nt: TGTGCCAGCAGCTTAGGACAGAGCTCCTATAATTCACCCCTCCACTTT; cdr3_aa: CASSLGQSSYNSPLHF